The following is a TCR beta chain sequence with its context. Its binding antigen is unknown. Per-base quality was not reported, and no clone a single base away is much larger than it. TCRbeta CDR3 regions were amplified from genomic DNA using the immunoSEQ Assay, a bias-controlled multiplex PCR. Regarding the original processing steps: The number of nucleated cells in each sample was estimated from the amplification of reference gene primers within the assay. To quantify the absolute abundance of each unique TCRbeta CDR3 rearrangement, sequence reads were collapsed and filtered. For each sample, productive Simpson clonality was calculated as the square root of Simpson's diversity index across productive rearrangements. The clones in this table, taken by TCRdb from immuneACCESS, are in-frame only. Not every clone is retained; where verified, under half of the shortfall comes from an unresolved V gene, and the cause of the rest is unknown. The D gene and trimming were derived from the DNA, and the V and J assignments and clone size from that table. In all, the sample holds hundreds of thousands of clones, and 85% to 90% of those were seen once. The ten largest clones represent about 1.5% of the sample.

These data belong to a study of blood T cell repertoires in COVID-19 (TCRdb year 2020). Notes on the research overall: Samples from collaborators originated in the United States, Italy and Spain and spanned both the acute and convalescent phases of COVID-19. The prospective study material was composed of cDNA or gDNA derived from T cells, B-cell-depleted T cells, or PBMCs. Deeply sampled blood TCRbeta repertoires from subjects exposed to, actively infected with, or recovered from COVID-19 were included in the dataset. A freely available public database, intended as a resource for researchers studying the immune response to SARS-CoV-2, is where the repertoires were released. Samples were obtained from the ongoing ImmuneRACE study (first 160 participants) and from 1,200 or so subjects provided by 6 global collaborators. The sample metadata nearly always contained a de-identified subject ID, COVID-19 status, age in years and sex. Where HLA class I and class II types were available, the types were taken from metadata supplied by the sample provider, not from assay-based typing. Paper-wide results and their limitations: Clinical and demographic metadata were provided uncurated, with the amount varying by source and participant.

As encoded in the germline V gene (reference sequence), CDR1 is SEHNR while CDR2 is FQNEAQ. Germline trimming amounts to 5 bases on V and 1 base on J, with 5 as the count of junction bases outside the gene matches. The CDR3 runs 16 amino acids, cysteine and phenylalanine included. This entry keeps only the CDR3 DNA: 48 bases, framed from base 1. Participants in the prospective study were enrolled through a virtual design, were aged roughly 18 to 100 years, and lived in fewer than 30 United States geographic areas. Cohort assignment in the prospective study relied on participant-reported clinical history from a screening survey and a study questionnaire. Recovered participants in ImmuneRACE Cohort 3 were defined as having two consecutive negative NP/OP PCR tests, clearance from a healthcare professional, or resolution of symptoms. In the prospective study, mobile phlebotomists collected whole blood, serum and a nasopharyngeal or oropharyngeal swab from each participant. Prospective study participants could optionally give additional blood draws and questionnaires over a roughly 2-month period. Blood samples from the prospective study were shipped frozen or at room temperature prior to DNA extraction.

Sequencing was performed on PBMCs or T cells enriched from blood (not recorded which). This sequence uses TRBV7-9 and TRBJ2-3; TRBD1 aligns with 11 central bases. The source is a woman aged 45 to 65 who had recovered from COVID-19. Read as DNA, the sequence is TGTGCCAGCAGCGACGGGACAGGGGGACGCACAGATACGCAGTATTTT. It specifies CASSDGTGGRTDTQYF.